This T cell receptor beta chain was documented in a study of Graves' ophthalmopathy and Graves' hyperthyroidism. Researchers took RNA transcripts and amplified TCR beta CDR3 regions from them. Second-round multiplex PCR came after a first-round RT-PCR that employed HTBI primers. MiXCR, applied by TCRdb to the multiplex PCR reads, yields one record per CDR3 protein. The table records about 600,000 distinct CDR3 sequences, 35% to 40% of them present only once. The table lists this clonotype with a count of one. Germline CDR1 and CDR2: SQVTM and ANQGSEA. The CDR3 is 11 residues long. V was cut by 5 bases and J by 12 bases, with 16 bases left in between.

Material: peripheral blood or thyroid tissue (not recorded which). The chain links TRBV29-1 to TRBJ1-2; D not resolved. The sequence was obtained from an adult man with Graves' hyperthyroidism. The CDR3 loop reads CSVRQDSGNTF. DNA of the CDR3: TGCAGCGTTAGACAAGACTCTGGAAACACCTTC. Supplemented by reference TRBV29-1 and TRBJ1-2, the full variable domain reads SAVISQKPSRDICQRGTSLTIQCQVDSQVTMMFWYRQQPGQSLTLIATANQGSEATYESGFVIDKFPISRPNLTFSTLTVSNMSPEDSSIYLCSVRQDSGNTFGSGTRLTVV.